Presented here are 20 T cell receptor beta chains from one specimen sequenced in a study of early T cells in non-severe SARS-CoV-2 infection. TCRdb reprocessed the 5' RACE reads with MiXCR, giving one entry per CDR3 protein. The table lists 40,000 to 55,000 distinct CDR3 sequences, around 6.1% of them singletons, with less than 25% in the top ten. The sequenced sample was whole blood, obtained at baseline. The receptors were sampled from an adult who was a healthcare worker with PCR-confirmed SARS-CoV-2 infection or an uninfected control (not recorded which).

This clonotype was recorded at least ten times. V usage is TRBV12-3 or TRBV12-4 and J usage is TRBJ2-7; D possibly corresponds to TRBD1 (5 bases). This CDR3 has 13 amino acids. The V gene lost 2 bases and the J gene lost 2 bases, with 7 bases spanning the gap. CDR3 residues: CASSLRQTYEQYF. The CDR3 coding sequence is TGTGCCAGCAGTTTAAGACAGACCTACGAGCAGTACTTC.

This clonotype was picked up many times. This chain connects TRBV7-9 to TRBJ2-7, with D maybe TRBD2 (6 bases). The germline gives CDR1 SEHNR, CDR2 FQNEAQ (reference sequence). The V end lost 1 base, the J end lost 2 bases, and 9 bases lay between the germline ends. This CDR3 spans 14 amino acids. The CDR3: CASSLGSGPYEQYF. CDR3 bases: TGTGCCAGCAGCTTAGGGAGCGGGCCCTACGAGCAGTACTTC.

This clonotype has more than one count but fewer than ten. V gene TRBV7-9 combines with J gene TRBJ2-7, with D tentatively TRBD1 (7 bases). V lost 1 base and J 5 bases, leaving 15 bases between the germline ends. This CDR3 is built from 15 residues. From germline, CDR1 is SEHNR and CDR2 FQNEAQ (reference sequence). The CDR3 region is CASSLGDREVNEQYF. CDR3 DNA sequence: TGTGCCAGCAGCTTAGGCGACAGGGAGGTGAACGAGCAGTACTTC.

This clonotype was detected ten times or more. DNA for the CDR3: TGTGCCAGCAGCTCAATGAGGACAGGGAACACCGGGGAGCTGTTTTTT. Translating it yields CASSSMRTGNTGELFF. The genes are TRBV14 and TRBJ2-2; TRBD1 matches 7 bases. The CDR3 has 16 residues. In germline, CDR1 is SGHDN, CDR2 FVKESK. Trimming at V came to 5 bases and at J to 1 base, leaving 7 bases not matched to a gene. Drawing the rest from reference TRBV14 and TRBJ2-2, the complete variable domain is EAGVTQFPSHSVIEKGQTVTLRCDPISGHDNLYWYRRVMGKEIKFLLHFVKESKQDESGMPNNRFLAERTGGTYSTLKVQPAELEDSGVYFCASSSMRTGNTGELFFGEGSRLTVL.

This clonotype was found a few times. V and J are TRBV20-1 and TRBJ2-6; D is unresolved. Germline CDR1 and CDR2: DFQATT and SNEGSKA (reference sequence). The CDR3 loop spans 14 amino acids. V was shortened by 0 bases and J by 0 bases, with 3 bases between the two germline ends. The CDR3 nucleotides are TGCAGTGCTAGAGATATCTCTGGGGCCAACGTCCTGACTTTC. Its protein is CSARDISGANVLTF.

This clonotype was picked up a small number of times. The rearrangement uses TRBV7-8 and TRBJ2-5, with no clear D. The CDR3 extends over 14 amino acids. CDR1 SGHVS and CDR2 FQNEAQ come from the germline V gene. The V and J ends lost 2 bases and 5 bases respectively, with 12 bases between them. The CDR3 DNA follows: TGTGCCAGCAGCTTAAGTTCCTTTGGGGAGACCCAGTACTTC. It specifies CASSLSSFGETQYF.

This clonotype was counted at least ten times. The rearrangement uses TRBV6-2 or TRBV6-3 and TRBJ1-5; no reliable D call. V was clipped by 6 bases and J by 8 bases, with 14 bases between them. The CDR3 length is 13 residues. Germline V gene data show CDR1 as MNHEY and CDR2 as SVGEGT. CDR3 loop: CASSLTTREPQHF. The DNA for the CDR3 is TGTGCCAGCAGCCTTACTACACGGGAGCCCCAGCATTTT.

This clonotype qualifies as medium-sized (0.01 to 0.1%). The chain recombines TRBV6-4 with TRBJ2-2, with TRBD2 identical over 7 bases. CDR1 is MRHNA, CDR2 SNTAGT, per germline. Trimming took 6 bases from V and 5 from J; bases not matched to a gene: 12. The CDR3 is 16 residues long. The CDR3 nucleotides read TGTGCCAGCAGCGACCGTGCGGGGGAAGATACCGGGGAGCTGTTTTTT. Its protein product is CASSDRAGEDTGELFF.

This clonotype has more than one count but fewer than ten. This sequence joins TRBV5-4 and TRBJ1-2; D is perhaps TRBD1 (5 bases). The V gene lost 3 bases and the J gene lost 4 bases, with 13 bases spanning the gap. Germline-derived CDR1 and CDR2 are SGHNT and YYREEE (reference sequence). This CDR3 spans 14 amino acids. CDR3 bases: TGTGCCAGCAGCTATCAGGGTAAAATCTATGGCTACACCTTC. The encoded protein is CASSYQGKIYGYTF.

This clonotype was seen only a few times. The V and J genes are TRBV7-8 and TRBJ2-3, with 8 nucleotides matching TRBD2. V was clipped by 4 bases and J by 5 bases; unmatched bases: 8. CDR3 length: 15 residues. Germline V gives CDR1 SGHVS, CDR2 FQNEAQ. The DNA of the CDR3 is TGTGCCAGCAGCTCACGAGGGCGGGAGGTAGATACGCAGTATTTT. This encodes CASSSRGREVDTQYF.

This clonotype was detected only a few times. This CDR3 reads CASSVGDRATDTQYF. CDR3 bases: TGTGCCAGCAGCGTAGGGGACAGGGCTACAGATACGCAGTATTTT. The gene calls are TRBV9 and TRBJ2-3; 9 nucleotides match TRBD1. V dropped 0 bases and J dropped 3; count of bases not matched to a gene: 2. This CDR3 has 15 residues. CDR1 and CDR2 from the germline V gene are SGDLS and YYNGEE.

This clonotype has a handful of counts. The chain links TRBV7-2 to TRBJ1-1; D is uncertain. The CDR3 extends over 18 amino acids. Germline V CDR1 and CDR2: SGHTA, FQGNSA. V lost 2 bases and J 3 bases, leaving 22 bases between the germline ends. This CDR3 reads CASSLLPMGSVVDTEAFF. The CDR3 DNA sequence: TGTGCCAGCAGCTTACTACCCATGGGCTCCGTTGTTGACACTGAAGCTTTCTTT.

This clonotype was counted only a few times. The CDR3 sequence is CASSYETGGFETQYF. CDR3 nucleotide sequence: TGTGCCAGCAGTTACGAGACAGGGGGATTTGAGACCCAGTACTTC. The V gene is TRBV6-2 or TRBV6-3, the J gene TRBJ2-5; 9 bases agree with TRBD1. The CDR3 has 15 amino acids. V dropped 2 bases and J dropped 5; count of bases not matched to a gene: 6. The V gene's germline CDR1 is MNHEY and CDR2 SVGEGT.

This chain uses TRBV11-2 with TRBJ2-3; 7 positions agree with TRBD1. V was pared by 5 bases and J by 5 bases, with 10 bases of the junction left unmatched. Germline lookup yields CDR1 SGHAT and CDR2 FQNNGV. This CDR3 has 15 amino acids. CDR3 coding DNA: TGTGCCAGCAGCACCACCGGGACAGAGAGAGATACGCAGTATTTT. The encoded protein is CASSTTGTERDTQYF.

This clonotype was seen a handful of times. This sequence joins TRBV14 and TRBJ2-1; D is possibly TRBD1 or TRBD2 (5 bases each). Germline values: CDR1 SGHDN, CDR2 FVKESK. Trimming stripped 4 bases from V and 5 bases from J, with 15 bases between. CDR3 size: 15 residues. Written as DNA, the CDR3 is TGTGCCAGCAGCCCCGGGGCACTAGTAGACAATGAGCAGTTCTTC. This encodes CASSPGALVDNEQFF. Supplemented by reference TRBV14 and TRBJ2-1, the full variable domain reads EAGVTQFPSHSVIEKGQTVTLRCDPISGHDNLYWYRRVMGKEIKFLLHFVKESKQDESGMPNNRFLAERTGGTYSTLKVQPAELEDSGVYFCASSPGALVDNEQFFGPGTRLTVL.

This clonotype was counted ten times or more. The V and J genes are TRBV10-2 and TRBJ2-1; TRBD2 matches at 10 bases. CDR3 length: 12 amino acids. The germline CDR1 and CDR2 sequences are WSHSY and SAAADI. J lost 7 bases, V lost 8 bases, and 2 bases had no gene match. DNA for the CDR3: TGCGCCAGCGCACTAGCGGGGAATGAGCAGTTCTTC. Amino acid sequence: CASALAGNEQFF.

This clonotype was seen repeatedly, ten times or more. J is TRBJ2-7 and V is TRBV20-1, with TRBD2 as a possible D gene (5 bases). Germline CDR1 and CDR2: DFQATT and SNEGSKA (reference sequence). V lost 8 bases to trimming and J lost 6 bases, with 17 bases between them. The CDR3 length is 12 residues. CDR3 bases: TGCAGTTCTCAGGAGGCCGTAAGCGAGCAGTACTTC. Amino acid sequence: CSSQEAVSEQYF.

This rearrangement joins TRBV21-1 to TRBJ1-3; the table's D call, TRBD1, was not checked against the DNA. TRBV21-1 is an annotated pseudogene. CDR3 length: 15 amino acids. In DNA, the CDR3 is TGTGCCAGCAGCAAACAGGGGGACCCTGGAAACACCATATATTTT. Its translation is CASSKQGDPGNTIYF.

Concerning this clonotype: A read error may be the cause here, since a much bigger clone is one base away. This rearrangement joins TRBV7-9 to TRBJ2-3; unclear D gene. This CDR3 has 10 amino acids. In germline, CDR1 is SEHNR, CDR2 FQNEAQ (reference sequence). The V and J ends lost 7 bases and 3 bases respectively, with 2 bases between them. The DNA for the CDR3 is TGTGCCAGCAAAACAGATACGCAGTATTTT. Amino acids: CASKTDTQYF.

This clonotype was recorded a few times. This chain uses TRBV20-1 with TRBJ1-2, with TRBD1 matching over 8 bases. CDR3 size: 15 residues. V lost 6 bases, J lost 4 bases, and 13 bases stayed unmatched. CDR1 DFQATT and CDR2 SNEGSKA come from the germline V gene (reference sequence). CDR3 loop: CSATPRDRGTYGYTF. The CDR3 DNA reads TGCAGTGCCACACCCCGTGACAGGGGCACCTATGGCTACACCTTC.